This T cell receptor (beta chain) was found in a study of blood T cell repertoires in COVID-19. Some clones are missing from TCRdb's copy, which holds only in-frame ones; the method was immunoSEQ multiplex PCR. The sample holds about 160,000 clones; roughly 90% are singletons and the top ten take less than 8.5%. The V gene's germline CDR1 is MNHEY and CDR2 SVGEGT. The CDR3 has 15 amino acids. After removal of 7 bases from V and 1 base from J, the junction contained 9 bases not matched to a gene. The chain carries TRBV6-2 or TRBV6-3 and TRBJ2-7, with 8 bases aligning to TRBD2. The sample comprised PBMCs or T cells enriched from blood (not recorded which). This clonotype was obtained from a woman in her forties or fifties who had recovered from COVID-19. CDR3 DNA: TGTGCCAGCACCCCTCCCGGGACTAGTTCCTACGAGCAGTACTTC. Translation gives CASTPPGTSSYEQYF.